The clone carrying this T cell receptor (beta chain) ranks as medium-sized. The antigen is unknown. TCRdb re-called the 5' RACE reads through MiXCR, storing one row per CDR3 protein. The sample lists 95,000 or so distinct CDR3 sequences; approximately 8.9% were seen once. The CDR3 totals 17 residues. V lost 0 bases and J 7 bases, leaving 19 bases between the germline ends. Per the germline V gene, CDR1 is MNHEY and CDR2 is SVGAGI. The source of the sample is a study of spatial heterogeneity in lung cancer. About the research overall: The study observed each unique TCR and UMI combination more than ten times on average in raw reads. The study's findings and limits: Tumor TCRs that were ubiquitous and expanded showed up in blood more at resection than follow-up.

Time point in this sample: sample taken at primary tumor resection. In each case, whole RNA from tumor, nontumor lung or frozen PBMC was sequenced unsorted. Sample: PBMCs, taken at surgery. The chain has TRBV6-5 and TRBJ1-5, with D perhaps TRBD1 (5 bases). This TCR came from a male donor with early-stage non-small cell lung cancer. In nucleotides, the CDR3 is TGTGCCAGCAGTTACTCAGGGGCCGCTGCGTTGACCCAGCCCCAGCATTTT. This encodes CASSYSGAAALTQPQHF.